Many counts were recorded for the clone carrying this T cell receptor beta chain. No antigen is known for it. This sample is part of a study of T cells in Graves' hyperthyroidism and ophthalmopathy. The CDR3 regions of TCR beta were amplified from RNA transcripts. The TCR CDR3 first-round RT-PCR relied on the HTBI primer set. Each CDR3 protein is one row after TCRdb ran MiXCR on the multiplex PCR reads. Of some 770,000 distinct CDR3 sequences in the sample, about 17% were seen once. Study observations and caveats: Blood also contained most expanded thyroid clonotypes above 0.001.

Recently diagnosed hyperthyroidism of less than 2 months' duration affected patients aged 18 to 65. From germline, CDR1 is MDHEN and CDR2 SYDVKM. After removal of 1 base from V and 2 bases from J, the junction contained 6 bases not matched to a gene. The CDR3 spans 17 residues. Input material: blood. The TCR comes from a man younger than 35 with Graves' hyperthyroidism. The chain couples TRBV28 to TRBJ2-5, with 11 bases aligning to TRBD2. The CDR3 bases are TGTGCCAGCAGTTTATTGGTGACTAGCGGGACTCAAGAGACCCAGTACTTC. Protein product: CASSLLVTSGTQETQYF.